One sample yielded the 29 T cell receptor beta chains listed below, sequenced in a study of shared clonotypes between healthy human individuals. Clones were read by immunoSEQ multiplex PCR, and TCRdb kept only the in-frame ones, dropping some. The sample has 2 million to 2.5 million clones; roughly 95% are singletons. Specimen: naive CD4+ T cells sorted from blood. The subset denotes: CD45RA+ positively selected. The source of these receptors is a man aged 18 to 30 in good health.

This clone has more than one count but fewer than ten. DNA of the CDR3: TGTGCCAGCAGTGAACCCGGGACAGGGGCTTCACCCCTCCACTTT. This encodes CASSEPGTGASPLHF. The chain couples TRBV25-1 to TRBJ1-6; TRBD1 matches 10 bases. Germline CDR1 and CDR2: MGHDK and SYGVNS. V lost 2 bases to trimming and J lost 9 bases; unmatched junction nucleotides: 4. The CDR3 runs 15 residues.

The chain has TRBV19 and TRBJ2-7; 9 bases fit TRBD2. This CDR3 has 17 amino acids. Germline V gene lookup returns CDR1 LNHDA and CDR2 SQIVND (reference sequence). The junction had 8 bases not matched to a gene; V was cut back by 0 bases and J by 2 bases. The CDR3 DNA sequence: TGTGCCAGTAGTATAGATCCCCGACTAGCGGTCACCTACGAGCAGTACTTC. Encoded protein: CASSIDPRLAVTYEQYF.

This clone occurred once. Other DNA sequences in the sample encode the same CDR3. V is TRBV7-9 and J is TRBJ2-1; D is ambiguous. Trimming shortened V by 2 bases and J by 1 base, and 9 bases separated the two germline ends. This CDR3 is 15 amino acids long. Germline-derived CDR1 and CDR2 are SEHNR and FQNEAQ (reference sequence). The CDR3 bases are TGTGCCAGCAGCTTATTGTCCGGGTCCTACAATGAGCAGTTCTTC. It translates to CASSLLSGSYNEQFF.

The chain is built from TRBV5-1 and TRBJ1-2, with 8 bases lining up with TRBD1. In germline, CDR1 is SGHRS, CDR2 YFSETQ. The CDR3 is 15 amino acids. Trimming at V came to 0 bases and at J to 4 bases, leaving 5 bases not matched to a gene. Here the CDR3 reads CASSLVQGAVYGYTF. The CDR3 DNA follows: TGCGCCAGCAGCTTGGTTCAGGGGGCAGTCTATGGCTACACCTTC.

V gene TRBV6-4 combines with J gene TRBJ2-6, with D perhaps TRBD2 (5 bases). Trimming left V 7 bases short and J 3 bases short, with 10 bases between. In germline, CDR1 is MRHNA, CDR2 SNTAGT. The CDR3 is 14 residues long. The CDR3 bases are TGTGCCAGCAAGGAGGATAGTGGGGCCAACGTCCTGACTTTC. Its protein is CASKEDSGANVLTF.

Turning to this clone: Distinct nucleotide sequences in the sample also encode this CDR3. The chain recombines TRBV5-1 with TRBJ1-1, with no clear D. Trimming took off 1 base at V and 0 bases at J, with 7 bases between the two ends. The CDR3 consists of 14 residues. Germline V gene data show CDR1 as SGHRS and CDR2 as YFSETQ. The DNA for the CDR3 is TGCGCCAGCAGCTTGTCGGGAATGAACACTGAAGCTTTCTTT. Its translation: CASSLSGMNTEAFF.

Details on this clone: Other nucleotide sequences from this sample produce the same CDR3. This chain joins TRBV19 and TRBJ1-4; no clear D. Germline values: CDR1 LNHDA, CDR2 SQIVND (reference sequence). V lost 2 bases, J lost 10 bases, and 8 bases lay in between. There are 12 residues in the CDR3. CDR3 region: CASSIRDGKLFF. The CDR3, as DNA: TGTGCCAGTAGTATACGGGATGGAAAACTGTTTTTT.

As for this clone: Other DNA sequences in the same sample also yield this CDR3. This chain connects TRBV29-1 to TRBJ1-1, with D perhaps matching TRBD1 (5 bases). There are 13 residues in the CDR3. Germline V gene data show CDR1 as SQVTM and CDR2 as ANQGSEA. V gave up 2 bases and J gave up 1 base, with 8 bases separating them. The CDR3 loop is CSVEPGTNTEAFF. CDR3 bases: TGCAGCGTTGAACCGGGGACGAACACTGAAGCTTTCTTT.

The chain's CDR3 is CASSVAMRNEQFF. For the CDR3, the DNA is TGTGCCAGCAGCGTAGCTATGAGGAATGAGCAGTTCTTC. The chain joins TRBV9 to TRBJ2-1; D ambiguous. This CDR3 spans 13 amino acids. Germline CDR1 and CDR2: SGDLS and YYNGEE. Trimming shortened V by 0 bases and J by 7 bases, and 8 bases separated the two germline ends. Supplemented by reference TRBV9 and TRBJ2-1, the full variable domain reads DSGVTQTPKHLITATGQRVTLRCSPRSGDLSVYWYQQSLDQGLQFLIQYYNGEERAKGNILERFSAQQFPDLHSELNLSSLELGDSALYFCASSVAMRNEQFFGPGTRLTVL.

The V call is TRBV5-1, the J call TRBJ2-7; D may correspond to TRBD1 or TRBD2 (5 bases each). Trimming removed 1 base at V and 1 base at J, with 12 bases between. CDR3 length: 15 residues. Germline values: CDR1 SGHRS, CDR2 YFSETQ. The CDR3 region is CASSLLGAGSYEQYF. The CDR3 coding sequence is TGCGCCAGCAGCTTGCTCGGGGCGGGTTCCTACGAGCAGTACTTC.

The rearrangement joins TRBV6-6 to TRBJ2-2; the D is unclear. CDR1 MNHNY and CDR2 SVGAGI come from the germline V gene (reference sequence). The CDR3 sequence is 14 residues long. Deletions cut 7 bases from V and 1 base from J, with 10 bases between. In nucleotides, the CDR3 is TGTGCCAGCACCCGCCGAGGGAACACCGGGGAGCTGTTTTTT. This translates into CASTRRGNTGELFF.

The gene calls are TRBV7-2 and TRBJ2-5; 10 positions match TRBD2. J lost 10 bases, V lost 4 bases, and 12 bases had no gene match. CDR1 is SGHTA, CDR2 FQGNSA, per germline. The length of the CDR3 is 15 residues. CDR3 residues: CASSSSGTSAQDQYF. CDR3 in DNA: TGTGCCAGCAGCTCCTCCGGGACTAGCGCCCAGGACCAGTACTTC. The whole variable domain, remainder taken from reference TRBV7-2 and TRBJ2-5, is GAGVSQSPSNKVTEKGKDVELRCDPISGHTALYWYRQSLGQGLEFLIYFQGNSAPDKSGLPSDRFSAERTGGSVSTLTIQRTQQEDSAVYLCASSSSGTSAQDQYFGPGTRLLVL.

CDR3 sequence reads: CASRPPGAGNTIYF. CDR3 nucleotides: TGTGCCAGCAGACCCCCTGGGGCTGGAAACACCATATATTTT. The genes are TRBV28 and TRBJ1-3; D remains ambiguous. Germline values: CDR1 MDHEN, CDR2 SYDVKM. Trimming took 6 bases from V and 2 from J, leaving 11 bases between them. This CDR3 is built from 14 residues. Looking up the rest from reference TRBV28 and TRBJ1-3 gives the full variable domain: DVKVTQSSRYLVKRTGEKVFLECVQDMDHENMFWYRQDPGLGLRLIYFSYDVKMKEKGDIPEGYSVSREKKERFSLILESASTNQTSMYLCASRPPGAGNTIYFGEGSWLTVV.

This sequence joins TRBV11-3 and TRBJ2-2; TRBD1 matches 7 bases. CDR1 and CDR2 from the germline V gene are SGHNT and YENEEA. The V and J ends lost 4 bases and 4 bases, in that order; junction bases with no gene match: 3. The CDR3 spans 14 residues. CDR3 DNA: TGTGCCAGCAGCTCCAGGGGGTTCACCGGGGAGCTGTTTTTT. Amino acids: CASSSRGFTGELFF.

This clone was recorded a few times. Within the sample, other DNA sequences also encode this same CDR3. This chain joins TRBV20-1 and TRBJ1-1; D ambiguous. The CDR3 length is 11 residues. Germline V gene sequence: CDR1 DFQATT, CDR2 SNEGSKA (reference sequence). Here the CDR3 reads CSGRENTEAFF. CDR3 in DNA: TGCAGCGGTAGGGAGAACACTGAAGCTTTCTTT.

The gene calls are TRBV28 and TRBJ2-1; 7 positions agree with TRBD1. V was clipped by 6 bases and J by 10 bases; unmatched bases: 18. Germline V gene sequence: CDR1 MDHEN, CDR2 SYDVKM. This CDR3 comprises 16 residues. The chain's CDR3 is CASSSIGTALSEEQFF. In DNA, the CDR3 is TGTGCCAGCAGCTCTATCGGGACAGCCCTCTCGGAGGAGCAGTTCTTC.

The gene calls are TRBV11-2 and TRBJ1-6; 7 nucleotides match TRBD1. V shed 1 base, J shed 15 bases, and the junction held 3 bases outside the gene matches. The CDR3 sequence is 12 residues long. Germline V lookup: CDR1 SGHAT, CDR2 FQNNGV. The CDR3 bases are TGTGCCAGCAGCTTAGGACAGGGAAACCTCCACTTT. Amino acids: CASSLGQGNLHF.

V usage is TRBV9 and J usage is TRBJ2-2; tentatively, D is TRBD2 (5 bases). The CDR3 covers 16 residues. V lost 1 base and J 7 bases, leaving 17 bases between the germline ends. Germline V gene data show CDR1 as SGDLS and CDR2 as YYNGEE. The DNA for the CDR3 is TGTGCCAGCAGCGTATCGGGAAACCAGGCGGTCGGGGAGCTGTTTTTT. Translation: CASSVSGNQAVGELFF. The complete variable domain, with remaining parts taken from reference TRBV9 and TRBJ2-2, reads DSGVTQTPKHLITATGQRVTLRCSPRSGDLSVYWYQQSLDQGLQFLIQYYNGEERAKGNILERFSAQQFPDLHSELNLSSLELGDSALYFCASSVSGNQAVGELFFGEGSRLTVL.

This chain joins TRBV6-5 and TRBJ2-1, with 7 bases lining up with TRBD2. V trimming: 4 bases; J trimming: 6 bases; junction bases outside the gene matches: 6. The CDR3 covers 14 residues. CDR1 is MNHEY and CDR2 is SVGAGI in the germline V gene. CDR3 nucleotides: TGTGCCAGCAGTTTAAGCGGGACTTCCAATGAGCAGTTCTTC. It codes for CASSLSGTSNEQFF.

This clone has more than one count but fewer than ten. CDR3 amino acids: CASSTKSTSGDYEQYF. CDR3 nucleotides: TGTGCCAGCAGCACAAAGAGCACTAGCGGAGATTACGAGCAGTACTTC. The J gene is TRBJ2-7, the V gene TRBV21-1; the table calls TRBD2, which could not be checked here. TRBV21-1 represents a pseudogene. This CDR3 contains 16 residues.

This chain joins TRBV25-1 and TRBJ2-3; D is undetermined. This CDR3 is built from 13 residues. V shed 1 base and J shed 6 bases, with 8 bases lying between them. The germline V gene has CDR1 MGHDK and CDR2 SYGVNS. The CDR3 loop reads CASSELTPDTQYF. The CDR3, as DNA: TGTGCCAGCAGTGAATTGACTCCGGATACGCAGTATTTT. The full variable domain, its missing parts supplied by reference TRBV25-1 and TRBJ2-3, is EADIYQTPRYLVIGTGKKITLECSQTMGHDKMYWYQQDPGMELHLIHYSYGVNSTEKGDLSSESTVSRIRTEHFPLTLESARPSHTSQYLCASSELTPDTQYFGPGTRLTVL.

This chain connects TRBV9 to TRBJ2-5; TRBD2 matches 9 bases. CDR3 length equals 15 residues. The V and J ends lost 2 bases and 7 bases, in that order; junction bases with no gene match: 9. Germline loops: CDR1 SGDLS, CDR2 YYNGEE. The CDR3 region is CASSVSSGSIGTQYF. The CDR3 DNA reads as TGTGCCAGCAGCGTGAGTAGCGGGAGCATCGGGACCCAGTACTTC.

The rearrangement uses TRBV11-2 and TRBJ2-5, with TRBD2 matching over 7 bases. The CDR3 runs 14 residues. Germline assignment: CDR1 SGHAT and CDR2 FQNNGV. V was clipped by 5 bases and J by 4 bases; unmatched bases: 7. Here the CDR3 reads CASSPPGRGETQYF. CDR3 bases: TGTGCCAGCAGCCCACCAGGGAGGGGAGAGACCCAGTACTTC. Full variable domain (remainder filled in from reference TRBV11-2 and TRBJ2-5): EAGVAQSPRYKIIEKRQSVAFWCNPISGHATLYWYQQILGQGPKLLIQFQNNGVVDDSQLPKDRFSAERLKGVDSTLKIQPAKLEDSAVYLCASSPPGRGETQYFGPGTRLLVL.

The chain is built from TRBV4-3 and TRBJ2-3, with TRBD1 matching over 12 bases. Germline assignment: CDR1 LGHNA and CDR2 YSLEER. The CDR3 length is 16 residues. The trim removed 0 bases at V and 4 bases at J, leaving 2 bases unmatched. CDR3 loop: CASSQEGDRGPDTQYF. In DNA, the CDR3 is TGCGCCAGCAGCCAAGAAGGGGACAGGGGGCCAGATACGCAGTATTTT.

The rearrangement joins TRBV4-1 to TRBJ2-3, with 8 bases matching TRBD2. This CDR3 has 18 residues. Germline V lookup: CDR1 MGHRA, CDR2 YSYEKL. V was pared by 4 bases and J by 1 base, with 13 bases of the junction left unmatched. DNA for the CDR3: TGCGCCAGCAGCCTATCTTTGGCGGGGGGTCGAGGCACAGATACGCAGTATTTT. Translating gives CASSLSLAGGRGTDTQYF.

This chain uses TRBV5-1 with TRBJ2-3; a possible D gene is TRBD2 (5 bases). There are 14 residues in the CDR3. CDR1 is SGHRS, CDR2 YFSETQ, per germline. V gave up 6 bases and J gave up 3 bases, with 14 bases separating them. CDR3 region: CASKVVTGTDTQYF. CDR3 sequence (DNA): TGCGCCAGCAAAGTGGTAACGGGGACAGATACGCAGTATTTT.

On this clone itself: Other DNA sequences in this sample translate to the same CDR3. V and J are TRBV9 and TRBJ1-2; 7 positions match TRBD1. Germline V lookup: CDR1 SGDLS, CDR2 YYNGEE. The CDR3 sequence is 14 residues long. V shed 5 bases and J 5 bases; nucleotides not matched to a gene: 9. As DNA, the CDR3 is TGTGCCAGCAGTGTCACCGGGACAGATTATGGCTACACCTTC. Its translation: CASSVTGTDYGYTF.

The chain has TRBV30 and TRBJ1-4; unclear D gene. This CDR3 has 13 amino acids. The ends were cut back, 4 bases at V and 6 bases at J, with 12 bases in the middle. Germline-derived CDR1 and CDR2 are GTSNPN and SVGIG (reference sequence). CDR3: CAWKAGKDEKLFF. The DNA of the CDR3 is TGTGCCTGGAAGGCCGGAAAAGATGAAAAACTGTTTTTT.

The chain combines TRBV5-4 with TRBJ2-1, with 12 bases that match TRBD1. Germline V CDR1 and CDR2: SGHNT, YYREEE (reference sequence). V lost 4 bases, J lost 6 bases, and 2 bases stayed unmatched. This CDR3 has 14 amino acids. This chain's CDR3 is CASSRGQGANEQFF. CDR3 in DNA: TGTGCCAGCAGCCGGGGACAGGGGGCCAATGAGCAGTTCTTC.